This entry lists 2 T cell receptor beta chains sequenced from one sample in a study of shared clonotypes between healthy human individuals. Sequenced by immunoSEQ multiplex PCR; TCRdb stores in-frame clones only, minus some. Of about 2.5 million clones in the sample, approximately 90% were seen once. Sequences were obtained from naive CD4+ T cells from PBMCs. Specified subset: CD45RA+ positively selected. These receptors were obtained from a man between 18 and 29 years old in good health. Some clones in this sample may be carry-over from other donors' samples.

V is TRBV5-1 and J is TRBJ1-2; TRBD1 matches at 9 bases. The V gene end was trimmed by 4 bases and the J gene end by 2 bases; junction bases not matched to a gene: 9. CDR3 length: 16 residues. CDR1 is SGHRS and CDR2 is YFSETQ in the germline V gene. DNA for the CDR3: TGCGCCAGCAGCGCTGCGGGACAGGGTAACAACTATGGCTACACCTTC. It is translated as CASSAAGQGNNYGYTF.

The CDR3 is CASGQGARYNEQFF. DNA for the CDR3: TGTGCCAGCGGTCAGGGGGCCCGGTACAATGAGCAGTTCTTC. V usage is TRBV6-1 and J usage is TRBJ2-1, with 8 bases aligning to TRBD1. Trimming at V came to 8 bases and at J to 4 bases, leaving 7 bases not matched to a gene. Germline V gene lookup returns CDR1 MNHNS and CDR2 SASEGT. The CDR3 loop spans 14 amino acids.